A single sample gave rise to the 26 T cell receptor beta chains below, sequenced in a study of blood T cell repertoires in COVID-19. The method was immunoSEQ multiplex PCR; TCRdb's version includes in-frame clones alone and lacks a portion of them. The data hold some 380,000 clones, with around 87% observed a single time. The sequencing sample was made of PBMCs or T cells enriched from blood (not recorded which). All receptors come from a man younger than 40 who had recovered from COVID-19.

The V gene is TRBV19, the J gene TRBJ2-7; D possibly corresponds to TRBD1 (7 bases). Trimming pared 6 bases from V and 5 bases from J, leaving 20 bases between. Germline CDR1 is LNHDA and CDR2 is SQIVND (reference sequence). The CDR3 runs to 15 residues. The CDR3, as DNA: TGTGCCAGTAGAGCCGCCCAGGGGGGACTTGACGAGCAGTACTTC. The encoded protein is CASRAAQGGLDEQYF.

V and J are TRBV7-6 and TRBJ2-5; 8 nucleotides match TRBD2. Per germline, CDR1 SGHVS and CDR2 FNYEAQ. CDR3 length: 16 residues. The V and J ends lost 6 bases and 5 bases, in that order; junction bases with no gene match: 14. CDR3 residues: CASRSVAGGFSETQYF. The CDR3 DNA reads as TGTGCCAGCAGGAGTGTGGCGGGGGGTTTTAGTGAGACCCAGTACTTC.

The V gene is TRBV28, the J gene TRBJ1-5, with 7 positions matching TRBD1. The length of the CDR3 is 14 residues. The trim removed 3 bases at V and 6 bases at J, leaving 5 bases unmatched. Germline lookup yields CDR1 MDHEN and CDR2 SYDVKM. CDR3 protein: CASSLDRLGQPQHF. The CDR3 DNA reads TGTGCCAGCAGTTTGGACAGGCTTGGTCAGCCCCAGCATTTT.

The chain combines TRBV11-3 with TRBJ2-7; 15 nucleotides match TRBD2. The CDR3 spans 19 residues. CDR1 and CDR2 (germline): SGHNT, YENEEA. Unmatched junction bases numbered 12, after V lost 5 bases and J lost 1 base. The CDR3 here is CASSVGSSGLAGGSYEQYF. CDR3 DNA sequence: TGTGCCAGCAGCGTTGGCTCCTCGGGACTAGCGGGGGGATCCTACGAGCAGTACTTC.

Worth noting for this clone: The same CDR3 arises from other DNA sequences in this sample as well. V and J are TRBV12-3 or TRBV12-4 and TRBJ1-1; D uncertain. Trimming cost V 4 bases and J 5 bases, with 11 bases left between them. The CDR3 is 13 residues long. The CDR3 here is CASSSSTGTEAFF. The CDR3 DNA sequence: TGTGCCAGCAGTTCTTCCACGGGGACTGAAGCTTTCTTT.

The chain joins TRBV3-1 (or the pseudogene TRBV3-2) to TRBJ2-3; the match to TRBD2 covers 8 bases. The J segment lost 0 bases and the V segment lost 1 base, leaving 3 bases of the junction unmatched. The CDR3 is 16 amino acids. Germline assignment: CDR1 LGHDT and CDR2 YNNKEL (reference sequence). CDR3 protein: CASSQVASGSTDTQYF. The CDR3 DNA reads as TGTGCCAGCAGCCAAGTGGCTAGCGGGAGCACAGATACGCAGTATTTT.

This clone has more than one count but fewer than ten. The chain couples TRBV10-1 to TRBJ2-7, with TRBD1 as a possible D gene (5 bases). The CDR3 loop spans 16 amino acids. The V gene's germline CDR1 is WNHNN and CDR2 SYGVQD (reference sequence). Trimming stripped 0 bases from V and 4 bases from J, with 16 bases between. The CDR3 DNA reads TGCGCCAGCAGTGAGTCAGGACATCTTACCGAATACGAGCAGTACTTC. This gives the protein CASSESGHLTEYEQYF.

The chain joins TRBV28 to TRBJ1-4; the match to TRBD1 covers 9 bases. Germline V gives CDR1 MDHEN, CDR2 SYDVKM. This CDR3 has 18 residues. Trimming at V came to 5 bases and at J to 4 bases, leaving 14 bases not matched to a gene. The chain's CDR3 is CASSPPVPGQGNNEKLFF. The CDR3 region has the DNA TGTGCCAGCAGTCCACCGGTCCCGGGACAGGGAAATAATGAAAAACTGTTTTTT.

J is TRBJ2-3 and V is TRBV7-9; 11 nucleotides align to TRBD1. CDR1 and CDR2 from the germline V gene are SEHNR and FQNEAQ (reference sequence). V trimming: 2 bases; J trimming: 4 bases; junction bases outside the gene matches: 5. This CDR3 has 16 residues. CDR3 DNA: TGTGCCAGCAGCTTACCTGGGACAGGGGGTTCAGATACGCAGTATTTT. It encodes CASSLPGTGGSDTQYF.

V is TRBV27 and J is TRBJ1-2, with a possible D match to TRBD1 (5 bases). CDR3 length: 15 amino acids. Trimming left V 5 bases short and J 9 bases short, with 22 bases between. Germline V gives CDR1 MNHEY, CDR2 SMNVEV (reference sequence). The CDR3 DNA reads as TGTGCCAGCAGTCCCCGGGACTGGGGGTCGTTCAGCTACACCTTC. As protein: CASSPRDWGSFSYTF.

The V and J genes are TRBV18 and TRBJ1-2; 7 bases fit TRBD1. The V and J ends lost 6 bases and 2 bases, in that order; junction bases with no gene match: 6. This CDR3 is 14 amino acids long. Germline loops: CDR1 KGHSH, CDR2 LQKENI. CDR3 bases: TGTGCCAGCTCGCGATCGGGACAGAACTATGGCTACACCTTC. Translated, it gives CASSRSGQNYGYTF. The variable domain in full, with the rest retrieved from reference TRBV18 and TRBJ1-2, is NAGVMQNPRHLVRRRGQEARLRCSPMKGHSHVYWYRQLPEEGLKFMVYLQKENIIDESGMPKERFSAEFPKEGPSILRIQQVVRGDSAAYFCASSRSGQNYGYTFGSGTRLTVV.

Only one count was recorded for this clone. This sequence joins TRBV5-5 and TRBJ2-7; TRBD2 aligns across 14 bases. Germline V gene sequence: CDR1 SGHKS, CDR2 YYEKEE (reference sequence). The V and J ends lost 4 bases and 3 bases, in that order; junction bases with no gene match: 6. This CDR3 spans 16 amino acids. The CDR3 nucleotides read TGTGCCAGCAGCAAGACTAGCGGGGGGGCGGTCTACGAGCAGTACTTC. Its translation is CASSKTSGGAVYEQYF.

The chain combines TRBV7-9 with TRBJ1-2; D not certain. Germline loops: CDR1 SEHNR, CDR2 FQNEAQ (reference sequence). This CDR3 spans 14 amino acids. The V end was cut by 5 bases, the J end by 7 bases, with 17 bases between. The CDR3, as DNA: TGTGCCAGCAGCACCTGGGCCCAATTCGGTGGCTACACCTTC. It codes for CASSTWAQFGGYTF.

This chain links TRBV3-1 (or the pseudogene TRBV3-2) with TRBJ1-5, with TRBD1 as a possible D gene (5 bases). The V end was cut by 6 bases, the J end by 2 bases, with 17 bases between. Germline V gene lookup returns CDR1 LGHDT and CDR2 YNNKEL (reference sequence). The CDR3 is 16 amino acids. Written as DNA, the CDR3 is TGTGCCAGCAGTTCAACGCCAGTCAGGGGCAATCAGCCCCAGCATTTT. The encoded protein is CASSSTPVRGNQPQHF.

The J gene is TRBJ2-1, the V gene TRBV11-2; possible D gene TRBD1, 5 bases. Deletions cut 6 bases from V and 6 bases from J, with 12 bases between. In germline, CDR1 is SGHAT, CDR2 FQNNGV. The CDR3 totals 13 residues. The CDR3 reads CASSSTGTNEQFF. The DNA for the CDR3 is TGTGCCAGCAGTTCAACAGGTACCAATGAGCAGTTCTTC.

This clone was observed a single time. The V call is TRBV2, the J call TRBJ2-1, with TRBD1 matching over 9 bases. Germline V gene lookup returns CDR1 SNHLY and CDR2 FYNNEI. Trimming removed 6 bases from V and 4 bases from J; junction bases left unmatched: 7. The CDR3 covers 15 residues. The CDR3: CASSPGTGSYNEQFF. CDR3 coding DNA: TGTGCCAGCAGCCCCGGGACAGGGTCGTACAATGAGCAGTTCTTC. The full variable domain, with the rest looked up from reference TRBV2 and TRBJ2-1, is EPEVTQTPSHQVTQMGQEVILRCVPISNHLYFYWYRQILGQKVEFLVSFYNNEISEKSEIFDDQFSVERPDGSNFTLKIRSTKLEDSAMYFCASSPGTGSYNEQFFGPGTRLTVL.

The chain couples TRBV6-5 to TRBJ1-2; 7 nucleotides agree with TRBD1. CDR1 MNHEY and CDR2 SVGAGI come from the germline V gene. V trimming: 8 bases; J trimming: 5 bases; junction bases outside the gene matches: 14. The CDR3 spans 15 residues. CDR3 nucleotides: TGTGCCAGCCTCGGCATAACAGGGGTCCGATATGGCTACACCTTC. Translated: CASLGITGVRYGYTF.

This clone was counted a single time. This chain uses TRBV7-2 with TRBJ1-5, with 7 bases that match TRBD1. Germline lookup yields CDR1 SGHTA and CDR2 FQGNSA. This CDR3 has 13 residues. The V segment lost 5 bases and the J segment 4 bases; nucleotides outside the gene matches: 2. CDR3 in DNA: TGTGCCAGCAGCCTGACAGGGAATCAGCCCCAGCATTTT. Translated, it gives CASSLTGNQPQHF.

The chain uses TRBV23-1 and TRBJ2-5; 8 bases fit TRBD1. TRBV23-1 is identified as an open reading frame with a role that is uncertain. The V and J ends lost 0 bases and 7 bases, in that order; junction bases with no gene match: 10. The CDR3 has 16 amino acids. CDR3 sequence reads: CASSQSRTGTGRTQYF. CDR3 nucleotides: TGCGCCAGCAGTCAATCTAGGACCGGGACAGGTAGGACCCAGTACTTC.

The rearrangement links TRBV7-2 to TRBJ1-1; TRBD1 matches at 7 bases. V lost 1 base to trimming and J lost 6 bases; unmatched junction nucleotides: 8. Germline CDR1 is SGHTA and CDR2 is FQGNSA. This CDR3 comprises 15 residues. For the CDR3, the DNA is TGTGCCAGCAGCTTAGGGGCCAGGGGGGAGGCTGAAGCTTTCTTT. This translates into CASSLGARGEAEAFF. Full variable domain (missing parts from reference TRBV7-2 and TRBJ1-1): GAGVSQSPSNKVTEKGKDVELRCDPISGHTALYWYRQSLGQGLEFLIYFQGNSAPDKSGLPSDRFSAERTGGSVSTLTIQRTQQEDSAVYLCASSLGARGEAEAFFGQGTRLTVV.

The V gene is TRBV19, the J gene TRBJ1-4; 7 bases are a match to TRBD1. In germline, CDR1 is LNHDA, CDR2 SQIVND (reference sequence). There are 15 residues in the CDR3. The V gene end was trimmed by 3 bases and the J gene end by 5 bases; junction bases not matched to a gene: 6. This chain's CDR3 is CASSMNRGGNEKLFF. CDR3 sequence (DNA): TGTGCCAGTAGTATGAACAGGGGAGGCAATGAAAAACTGTTTTTT.

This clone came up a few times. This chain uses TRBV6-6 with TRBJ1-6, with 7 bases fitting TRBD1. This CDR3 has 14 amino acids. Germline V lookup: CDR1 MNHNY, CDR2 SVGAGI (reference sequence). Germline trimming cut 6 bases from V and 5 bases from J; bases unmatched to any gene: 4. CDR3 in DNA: TGTGCCAGCAGGCCCCAGGGGGATAATTCACCCCTCCACTTT. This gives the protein CASRPQGDNSPLHF.

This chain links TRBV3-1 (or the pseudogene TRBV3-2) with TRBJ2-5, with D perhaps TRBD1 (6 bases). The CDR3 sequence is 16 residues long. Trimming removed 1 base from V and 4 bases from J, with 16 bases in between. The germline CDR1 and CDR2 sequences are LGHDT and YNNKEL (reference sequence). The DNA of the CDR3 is TGTGCCAGCAGCCAAGGGTGGGGGCCTATTTTAGAGACCCAGTACTTC. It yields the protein CASSQGWGPILETQYF.

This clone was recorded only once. The CDR3 loop is CASSEHQGLGPQHF. The CDR3 DNA reads as TGTGCCAGCAGTGAACATCAGGGGCTCGGGCCCCAGCATTTT. This sequence joins TRBV6-1 and TRBJ1-5, with a tentative D call TRBD1 (6 bases). V gave up 2 bases and J gave up 9 bases, with 14 bases separating them. Germline lookup yields CDR1 MNHNS and CDR2 SASEGT. This CDR3 contains 14 residues.

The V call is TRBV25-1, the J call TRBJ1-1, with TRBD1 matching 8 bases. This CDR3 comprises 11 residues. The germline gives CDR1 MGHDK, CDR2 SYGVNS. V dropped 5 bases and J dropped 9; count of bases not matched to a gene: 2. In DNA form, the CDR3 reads TGTGCCAGCAGTCAGGGGGCGAAAGCTTTCTTT. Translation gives CASSQGAKAFF.

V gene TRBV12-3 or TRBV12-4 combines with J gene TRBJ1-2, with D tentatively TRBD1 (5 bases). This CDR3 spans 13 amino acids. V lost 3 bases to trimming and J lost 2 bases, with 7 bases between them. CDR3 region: CASSFKGNYGYTF. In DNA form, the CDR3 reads TGTGCCAGCAGTTTCAAGGGGAACTATGGCTACACCTTC.